What follows are 18 T cell receptor beta chains derived from one specimen sequenced in a study of cytomegalovirus exposure and HLA in healthy donors. PCR primers comprised 60 Vbeta and 13 Jbeta primers. Some clones are missing from TCRdb's copy, which holds only in-frame ones; the method was immunoSEQ multiplex PCR. Among 85,000 to 120,000 clones listed, about four fifths were seen once. The sample comprised PBMCs. The receptors derive from a man aged 45-65 years in good health and CMV-seronegative.

The V call is TRBV7-9, the J call TRBJ1-2; perhaps TRBD1 as D (6 bases). CDR1 and CDR2 from the germline V gene are SEHNR and FQNEAQ (reference sequence). V lost 2 bases and J lost 7, with 11 bases in between. CDR3 length: 13 amino acids. CDR3 residues: CASSLQGLAGYTF. CDR3 bases: TGTGCCAGCAGCTTACAGGGGTTAGCTGGCTACACCTTC.

This chain joins TRBV6-4 and TRBJ1-2, with 7 bases aligning to TRBD1. There are 12 residues in the CDR3. After removal of 6 bases from V and 5 bases from J, the junction contained 3 bases not matched to a gene. CDR1 and CDR2 from the germline V gene are MRHNA and SNTAGT. In nucleotides, the CDR3 is TGTGCCAGCAGCCCAGGGGGGTATGGCTACACCTTC. Protein sequence: CASSPGGYGYTF.

This clone was counted a few times. The chain uses TRBV4-3 and TRBJ1-2, with D tentatively TRBD1 (5 bases). V was cut by 0 bases and J by 12 bases, with 17 bases left in between. The germline V gene has CDR1 LGHNA and CDR2 YSLEER. The CDR3 consists of 14 residues. CDR3 region: CASSQDSRAGVHTF. Here the CDR3 DNA reads TGCGCCAGCAGCCAAGATTCCAGGGCTGGGGTGCACACCTTC.

The chain joins TRBV4-1 to TRBJ1-1; a possible D gene is TRBD1 (6 bases). This CDR3 contains 15 residues. Trimming left V 0 bases short and J 5 bases short, with 13 bases between. Germline values: CDR1 MGHRA, CDR2 YSYEKL. For the CDR3, the DNA is TGCGCCAGCAGCCAAGATTGGGGGCTAGGGACTGAAGCTTTCTTT. It encodes CASSQDWGLGTEAFF.

This rearrangement joins TRBV6-5 to TRBJ1-3; no clear D gene. The CDR3 runs 15 residues. V was clipped by 5 bases and J by 0 bases, with 11 bases between them. Per germline, CDR1 MNHEY and CDR2 SVGAGI. In DNA form, the CDR3 reads TGTGCCAGCAGTACTGACGGGAACTCTGGAAACACCATATATTTT. Translating it yields CASSTDGNSGNTIYF.

The table lists this clone with a count of one. J is TRBJ2-2 and V is TRBV28; 12 bases are a match to TRBD2. V trimming: 5 bases; J trimming: 10 bases; junction bases outside the gene matches: 5. The CDR3 contains 14 residues. CDR1 is MDHEN, CDR2 SYDVKM, per germline. The CDR3 region is CASSETSGGVELFF. CDR3 nucleotide sequence: TGTGCCAGCAGTGAGACTAGCGGGGGAGTGGAGCTGTTTTTT.

With regard to this clone: Other DNA sequences from this sample encode an identical CDR3 as well. The chain combines TRBV6-1 with TRBJ1-1; 11 bases match TRBD1. With V trimmed by 6 bases and J by 5 bases, 5 bases remained unmatched. This CDR3 region has 14 residues. Germline V gene sequence: CDR1 MNHNS, CDR2 SASEGT. CDR3 in amino acids: CASRRTGGETEAFF. In DNA, the CDR3 is TGTGCCAGCAGAAGGACAGGGGGCGAGACTGAAGCTTTCTTT.

The chain carries TRBV15 and TRBJ2-5; 12 bases align to TRBD1. The V gene's germline CDR1 is LNHNV and CDR2 YYDKDF (reference sequence). V was clipped by 7 bases and J by 3 bases; unmatched bases: 12. CDR3 length: 17 residues. CDR3 sequence (DNA): TGTGCCACCACCACGTCGGGACAGGGGGCCGAGAAAGAGACCCAGTACTTC. Amino acids: CATTTSGQGAEKETQYF.

The chain employs TRBV6-6 and TRBJ1-6; D not certain. Germline loops: CDR1 MNHNY, CDR2 SVGAGI (reference sequence). V dropped 7 bases and J dropped 7 bases, with 5 bases sitting between them. The CDR3 consists of 11 residues. Here the CDR3 reads CASTRNSPLHF. In DNA form, the CDR3 reads TGTGCCAGCACTAGGAATTCACCCCTCCACTTT.

The chain is built from TRBV18 and TRBJ2-5; tentatively, D is TRBD1 (5 bases). V shed 4 bases and J shed 2 bases, with 11 bases lying between them. This CDR3 spans 14 amino acids. Germline CDR1 KGHSH, CDR2 LQKENI. The CDR3 bases are TGTGCCAGCTCACAATACAGGCTACAAGAGACCCAGTACTTC. It codes for CASSQYRLQETQYF.

The chain recombines TRBV11-3 with TRBJ1-1; D may be TRBD1 (6 bases). Germline-derived CDR1 and CDR2 are SGHNT and YENEEA. V was cut by 1 base and J by 8 bases, with 11 bases left in between. The CDR3 has 13 amino acids. CDR3 DNA sequence: TGTGCCAGCAGCTTAGGGGGGGGGCCGGAAGCTTTCTTT. This translates into CASSLGGGPEAFF.

The rearrangement links TRBV5-1 to TRBJ2-5; TRBD2 agrees at 12 bases. CDR3 length: 16 amino acids. Germline lookup yields CDR1 SGHRS and CDR2 YFSETQ. Trimming cost V 4 bases and J 5 bases; bases outside gene matches: 9. The CDR3 here is CASSGGGLAGAETQYF. The CDR3 DNA sequence: TGCGCCAGCAGCGGGGGGGGACTAGCGGGTGCGGAGACCCAGTACTTC.

This clone was detected a few times. V and J are TRBV20-1 and TRBJ1-1, with a possible D match to TRBD1 (5 bases). Per germline, CDR1 DFQATT and CDR2 SNEGSKA (reference sequence). This CDR3 comprises 11 residues. The ends were cut back, 3 bases at V and 8 bases at J, with 10 bases in the middle. DNA for the CDR3: TGCAGTGCTAGTCCAGGGTTAGAAGCTTTCTTT. Translating gives CSASPGLEAFF.

The V and J genes are TRBV5-4 and TRBJ2-2; 7 bases agree with TRBD2. The length of the CDR3 is 17 residues. Losses at the gene ends were 0 bases for V and 1 base for J; bases not matched to a gene: 6. Germline V gives CDR1 SGHNT, CDR2 YYREEE (reference sequence). The CDR3 DNA sequence: TGTGCCAGCAGCTTGGCCAAGATAGCGGGGAACACCGGGGAGCTGTTTTTT. Protein sequence: CASSLAKIAGNTGELFF.

The chain links TRBV4-3 to TRBJ1-1; a possible D gene is TRBD1 (5 bases). The CDR3 contains 14 residues. Trimming left V 3 bases short and J 1 base short, with 9 bases between. Germline lookup yields CDR1 LGHNA and CDR2 YSLEER. CDR3 loop: CASSQITGNTEAFF. CDR3 bases: TGCGCCAGCAGCCAGATCACAGGGAACACTGAAGCTTTCTTT.

The chain is built from TRBV7-9 and TRBJ1-1, with TRBD1 identical over 8 bases. With V trimmed by 5 bases and J by 4 bases, 6 bases remained unmatched. The CDR3 is 14 amino acids. Germline V lookup: CDR1 SEHNR, CDR2 FQNEAQ (reference sequence). CDR3 protein: CASSPGGSSTEAFF. The CDR3 coding sequence is TGTGCCAGCAGCCCAGGGGGCTCGAGCACTGAAGCTTTCTTT. Variable domain in full (rest from reference TRBV7-9 and TRBJ1-1): DTGVSQNPRHKITKRGQNVTFRCDPISEHNRLYWYRQTLGQGPEFLTYFQNEAQLEKSRLLSDRFSAERPKGSFSTLEIQRTEQGDSAMYLCASSPGGSSTEAFFGQGTRLTVV.

The chain uses TRBV6-5 and TRBJ2-3; 11 bases line up with TRBD1. This CDR3 is built from 15 residues. V was clipped by 2 bases and J by 4 bases; unmatched bases: 2. Germline-derived CDR1 and CDR2 are MNHEY and SVGAGI. The CDR3 coding sequence is TGTGCCAGCAGTTACGCGGGACAGGGGGCAGATACGCAGTATTTT. Amino acid sequence: CASSYAGQGADTQYF.

The chain carries TRBV2 and TRBJ1-2, with 8 bases aligning to TRBD1. CDR3 size: 15 residues. V dropped 6 bases and J dropped 4; count of bases not matched to a gene: 10. Per the germline V gene, CDR1 is SNHLY and CDR2 is FYNNEI. CDR3 coding DNA: TGTGCCAGCAGGGATACAGGGGGAACACCCTATGGCTACACCTTC. Its translation is CASRDTGGTPYGYTF.